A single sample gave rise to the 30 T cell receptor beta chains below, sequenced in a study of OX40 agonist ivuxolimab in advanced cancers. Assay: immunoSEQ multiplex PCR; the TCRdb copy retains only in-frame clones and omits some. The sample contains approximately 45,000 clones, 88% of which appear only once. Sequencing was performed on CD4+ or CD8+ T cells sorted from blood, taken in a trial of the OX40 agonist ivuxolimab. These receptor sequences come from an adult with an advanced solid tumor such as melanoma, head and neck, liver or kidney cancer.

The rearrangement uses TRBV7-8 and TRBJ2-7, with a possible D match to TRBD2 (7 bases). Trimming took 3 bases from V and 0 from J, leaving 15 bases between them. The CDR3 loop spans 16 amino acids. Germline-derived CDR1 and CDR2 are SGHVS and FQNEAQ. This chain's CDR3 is CASSFGGARDSYEQYF. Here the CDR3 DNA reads TGTGCCAGCAGCTTTGGGGGGGCACGGGACTCCTACGAGCAGTACTTC.

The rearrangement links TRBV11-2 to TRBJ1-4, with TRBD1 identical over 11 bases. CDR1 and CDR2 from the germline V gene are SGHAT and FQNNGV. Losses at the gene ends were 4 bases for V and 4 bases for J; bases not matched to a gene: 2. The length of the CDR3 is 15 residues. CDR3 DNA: TGTGCCAGCAGCTGGGGACAGGGGGTTAATGAAAAACTGTTTTTT. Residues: CASSWGQGVNEKLFF.

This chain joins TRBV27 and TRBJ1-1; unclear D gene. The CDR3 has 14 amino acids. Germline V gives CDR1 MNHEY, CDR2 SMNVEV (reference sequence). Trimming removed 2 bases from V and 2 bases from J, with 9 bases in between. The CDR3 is CASSLNGLNTEAFF. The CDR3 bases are TGTGCCAGCAGTTTAAACGGACTTAACACTGAAGCTTTCTTT.

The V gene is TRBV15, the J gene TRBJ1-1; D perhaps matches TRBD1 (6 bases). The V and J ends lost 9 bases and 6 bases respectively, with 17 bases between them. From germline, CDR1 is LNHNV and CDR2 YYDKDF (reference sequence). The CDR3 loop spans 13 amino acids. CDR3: CATGGRPNSEAFF. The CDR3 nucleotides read TGTGCCACGGGGGGCCGTCCTAACTCTGAAGCTTTCTTT.

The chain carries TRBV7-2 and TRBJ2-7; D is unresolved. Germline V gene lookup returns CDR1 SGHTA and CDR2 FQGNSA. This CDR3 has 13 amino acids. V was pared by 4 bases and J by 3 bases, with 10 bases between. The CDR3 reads CASSSPDFYEQYF. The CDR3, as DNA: TGTGCCAGCAGCTCTCCTGACTTCTACGAGCAGTACTTC.

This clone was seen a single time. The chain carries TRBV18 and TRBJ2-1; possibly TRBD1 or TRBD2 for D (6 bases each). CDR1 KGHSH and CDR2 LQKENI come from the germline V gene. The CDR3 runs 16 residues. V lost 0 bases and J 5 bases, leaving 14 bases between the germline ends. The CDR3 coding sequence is TGTGCCAGCTCACCACCAACTAGCAGGGGCCACAATGAGCAGTTCTTC. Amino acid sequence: CASSPPTSRGHNEQFF. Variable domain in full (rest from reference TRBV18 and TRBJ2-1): NAGVMQNPRHLVRRRGQEARLRCSPMKGHSHVYWYRQLPEEGLKFMVYLQKENIIDESGMPKERFSAEFPKEGPSILRIQQVVRGDSAAYFCASSPPTSRGHNEQFFGPGTRLTVL.

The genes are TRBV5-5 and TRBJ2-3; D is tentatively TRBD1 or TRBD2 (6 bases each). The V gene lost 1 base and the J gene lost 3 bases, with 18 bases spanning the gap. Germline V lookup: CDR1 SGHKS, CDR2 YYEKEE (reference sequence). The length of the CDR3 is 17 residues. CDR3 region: CASSLTPQGGRTDTQYF. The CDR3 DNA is TGTGCCAGCAGCTTGACACCCCAAGGGGGGAGGACAGATACGCAGTATTTT.

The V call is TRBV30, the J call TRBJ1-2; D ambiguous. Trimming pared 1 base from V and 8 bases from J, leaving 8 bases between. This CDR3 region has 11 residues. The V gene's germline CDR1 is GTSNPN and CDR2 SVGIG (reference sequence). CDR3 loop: CAWSAGSGYTF. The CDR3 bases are TGTGCCTGGAGTGCCGGTAGCGGCTACACCTTC.

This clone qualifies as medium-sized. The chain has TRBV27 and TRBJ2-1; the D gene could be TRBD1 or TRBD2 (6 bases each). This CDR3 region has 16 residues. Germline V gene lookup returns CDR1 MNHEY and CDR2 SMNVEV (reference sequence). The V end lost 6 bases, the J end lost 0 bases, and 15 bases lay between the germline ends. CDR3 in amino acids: CASRPRGERSYNEQFF. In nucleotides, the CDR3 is TGTGCCAGCAGGCCTAGGGGGGAACGCTCCTACAATGAGCAGTTCTTC.

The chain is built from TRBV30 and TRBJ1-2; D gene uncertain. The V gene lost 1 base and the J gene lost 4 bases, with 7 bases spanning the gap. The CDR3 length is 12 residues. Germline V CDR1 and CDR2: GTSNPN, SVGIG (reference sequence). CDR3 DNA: TGTGCCTGGAGTGGGATGATCTATGGCTACACCTTC. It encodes CAWSGMIYGYTF.

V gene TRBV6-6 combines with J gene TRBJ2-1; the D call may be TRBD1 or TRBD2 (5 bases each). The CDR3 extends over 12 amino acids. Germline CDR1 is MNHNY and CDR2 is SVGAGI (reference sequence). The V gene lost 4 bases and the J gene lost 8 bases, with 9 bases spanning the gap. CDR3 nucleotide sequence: TGTGCCAGCAGTTTGAGGGGCGATGAGCAGTTCTTC. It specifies CASSLRGDEQFF.

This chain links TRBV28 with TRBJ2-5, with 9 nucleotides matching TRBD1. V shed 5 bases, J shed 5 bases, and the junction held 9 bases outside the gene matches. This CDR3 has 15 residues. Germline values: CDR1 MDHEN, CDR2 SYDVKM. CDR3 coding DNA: TGTGCCAGCAGTCATCCGGGACAGGGTTTCGAGACCCAGTACTTC. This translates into CASSHPGQGFETQYF.

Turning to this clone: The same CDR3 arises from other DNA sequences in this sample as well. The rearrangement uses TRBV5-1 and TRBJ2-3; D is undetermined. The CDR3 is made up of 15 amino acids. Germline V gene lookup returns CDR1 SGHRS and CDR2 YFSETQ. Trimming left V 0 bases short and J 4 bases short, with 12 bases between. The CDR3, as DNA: TGCGCCAGCAGCTTGGCCGCTGGGTCCGCAGATACGCAGTATTTT. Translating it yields CASSLAAGSADTQYF.

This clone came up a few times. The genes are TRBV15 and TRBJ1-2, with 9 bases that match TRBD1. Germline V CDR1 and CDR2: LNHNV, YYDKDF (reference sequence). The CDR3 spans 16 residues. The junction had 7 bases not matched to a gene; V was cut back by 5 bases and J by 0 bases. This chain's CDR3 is CATSRDRASANYGYTF. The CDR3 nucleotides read TGTGCCACCAGCCGGGACAGGGCGTCGGCTAACTATGGCTACACCTTC.

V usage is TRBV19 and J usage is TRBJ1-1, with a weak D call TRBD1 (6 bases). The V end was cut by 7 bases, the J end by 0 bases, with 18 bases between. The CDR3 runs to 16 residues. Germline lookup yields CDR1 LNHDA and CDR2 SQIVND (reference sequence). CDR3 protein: CASNPRGEGMNTEAFF. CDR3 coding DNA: TGTGCCAGTAATCCTAGGGGGGAAGGGATGAACACTGAAGCTTTCTTT.

The DNA for the CDR3 is TGTGCCAGCAGCGCCGACAGGATGAACACTGAAGCTTTCTTT. Its translation: CASSADRMNTEAFF. J is TRBJ1-1 and V is TRBV9; a possible D gene is TRBD1 (6 bases). The V gene's germline CDR1 is SGDLS and CDR2 YYNGEE. This CDR3 contains 14 residues. V lost 3 bases to trimming and J lost 0 bases, with 9 bases between them.

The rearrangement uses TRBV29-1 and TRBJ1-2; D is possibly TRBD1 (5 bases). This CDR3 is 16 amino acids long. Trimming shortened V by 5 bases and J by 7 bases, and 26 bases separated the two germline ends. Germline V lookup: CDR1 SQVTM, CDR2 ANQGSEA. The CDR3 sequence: CSVTPGWGMGPIGYTF. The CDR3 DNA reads TGCAGCGTTACCCCGGGGTGGGGGATGGGCCCCATTGGCTACACCTTC. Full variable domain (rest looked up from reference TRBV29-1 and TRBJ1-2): SAVISQKPSRDICQRGTSLTIQCQVDSQVTMMFWYRQQPGQSLTLIATANQGSEATYESGFVIDKFPISRPNLTFSTLTVSNMSPEDSSIYLCSVTPGWGMGPIGYTFGSGTRLTVV.

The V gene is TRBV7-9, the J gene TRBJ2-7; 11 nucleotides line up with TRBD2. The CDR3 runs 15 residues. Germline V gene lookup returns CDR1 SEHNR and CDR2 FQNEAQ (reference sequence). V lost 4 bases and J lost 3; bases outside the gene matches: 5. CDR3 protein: CASSSGTSGGYEQYF. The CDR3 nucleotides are TGTGCCAGCAGCTCTGGGACTAGCGGCGGCTACGAGCAGTACTTC.

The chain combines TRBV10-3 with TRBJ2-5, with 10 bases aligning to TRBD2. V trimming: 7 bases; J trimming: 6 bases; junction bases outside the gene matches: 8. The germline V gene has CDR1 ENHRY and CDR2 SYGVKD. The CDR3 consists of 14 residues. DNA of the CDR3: TGTGCCATCAAGCCGGGACTAGCGTCGCAGACCCAGTACTTC. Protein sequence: CAIKPGLASQTQYF.

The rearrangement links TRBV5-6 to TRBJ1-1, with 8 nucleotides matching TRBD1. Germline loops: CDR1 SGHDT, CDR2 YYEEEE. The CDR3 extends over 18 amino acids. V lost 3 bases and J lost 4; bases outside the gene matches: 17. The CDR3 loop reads CASSSSKDRGSSSTEAFF. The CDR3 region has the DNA TGTGCCAGCAGCTCTTCTAAAGACAGGGGTTCGTCCAGCACTGAAGCTTTCTTT.

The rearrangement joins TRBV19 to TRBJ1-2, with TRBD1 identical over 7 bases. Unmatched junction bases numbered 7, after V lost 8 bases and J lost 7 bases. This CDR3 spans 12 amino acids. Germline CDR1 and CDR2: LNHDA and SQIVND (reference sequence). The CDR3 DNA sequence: TGTGCCAGTTCGGACAGGAGATTTGGCTACACCTTC. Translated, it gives CASSDRRFGYTF.

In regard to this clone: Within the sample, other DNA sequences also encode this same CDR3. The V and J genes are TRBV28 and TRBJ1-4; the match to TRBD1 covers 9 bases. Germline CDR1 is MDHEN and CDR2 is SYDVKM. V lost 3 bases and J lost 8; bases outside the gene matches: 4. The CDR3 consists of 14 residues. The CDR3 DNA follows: TGTGCCAGCAGTTTTGGACAGGGGAGGGAAAAACTGTTTTTT. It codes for CASSFGQGREKLFF.

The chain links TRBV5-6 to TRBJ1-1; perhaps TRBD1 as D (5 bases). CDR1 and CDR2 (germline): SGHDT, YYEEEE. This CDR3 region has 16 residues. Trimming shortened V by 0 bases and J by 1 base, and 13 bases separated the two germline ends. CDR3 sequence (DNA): TGTGCCAGCAGCTTGGGCGGGTTTAGGGGGAACACTGAAGCTTTCTTT. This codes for CASSLGGFRGNTEAFF.

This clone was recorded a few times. CDR3 amino acids: CASSLSGNYGYTF. The CDR3 coding sequence is TGTGCCAGCAGCCTTTCGGGGAACTATGGCTACACCTTC. The gene calls are TRBV14 and TRBJ1-2; D gene ambiguous. Germline values: CDR1 SGHDN, CDR2 FVKESK. The CDR3 is made up of 13 amino acids. Trimming stripped 4 bases from V and 2 bases from J, with 8 bases between.

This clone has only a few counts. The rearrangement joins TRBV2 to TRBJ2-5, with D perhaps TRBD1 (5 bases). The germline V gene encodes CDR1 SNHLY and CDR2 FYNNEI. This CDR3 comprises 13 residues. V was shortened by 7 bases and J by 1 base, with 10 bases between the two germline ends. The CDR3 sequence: CASTTTVQETQYF. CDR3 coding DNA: TGTGCCAGCACTACGACAGTCCAAGAGACCCAGTACTTC.

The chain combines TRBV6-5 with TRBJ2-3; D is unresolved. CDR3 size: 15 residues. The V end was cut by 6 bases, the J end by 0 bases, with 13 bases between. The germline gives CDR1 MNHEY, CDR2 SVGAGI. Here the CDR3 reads CASSLHHDSTDTQYF. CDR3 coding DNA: TGTGCCAGCAGCCTCCACCACGATAGCACAGATACGCAGTATTTT.

The CDR3 DNA sequence: TGTGCCAGCAGCCTTATGGGGGAGGGCAGAGCTTTCTTT. This codes for CASSLMGEGRAFF. The chain joins TRBV27 to TRBJ1-1; a weak D match, TRBD1 (5 bases). Between the trimmed V and J ends, which lost 6 bases and 10 bases, there was a span of 18 bases. Germline V gene data show CDR1 as MNHEY and CDR2 as SMNVEV (reference sequence). The CDR3 consists of 13 residues.

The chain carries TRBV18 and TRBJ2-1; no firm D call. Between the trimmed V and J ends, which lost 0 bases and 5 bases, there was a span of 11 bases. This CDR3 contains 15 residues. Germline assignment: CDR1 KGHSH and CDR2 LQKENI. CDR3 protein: CASSPPKLTNNEQFF. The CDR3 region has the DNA TGTGCCAGCTCACCACCGAAACTAACGAACAATGAGCAGTTCTTC. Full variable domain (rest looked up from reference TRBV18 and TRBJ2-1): NAGVMQNPRHLVRRRGQEARLRCSPMKGHSHVYWYRQLPEEGLKFMVYLQKENIIDESGMPKERFSAEFPKEGPSILRIQQVVRGDSAAYFCASSPPKLTNNEQFFGPGTRLTVL.

CDR3 nucleotide sequence: TGTGCCAGCTCACCACGGGCAGGGGAAGCTTTCTTT. It is translated as CASSPRAGEAFF. The chain has TRBV18 and TRBJ1-1, with D tentatively TRBD1 (5 bases). This CDR3 is 12 amino acids long. The germline V and J ends were trimmed by 1 base and 8 bases, with 8 bases remaining between them. From germline, CDR1 is KGHSH and CDR2 LQKENI.

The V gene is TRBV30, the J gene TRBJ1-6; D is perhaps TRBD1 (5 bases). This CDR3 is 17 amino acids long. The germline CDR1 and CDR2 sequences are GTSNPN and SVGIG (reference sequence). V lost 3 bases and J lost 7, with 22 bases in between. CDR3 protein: CAWRAISRDFGNSPLHF. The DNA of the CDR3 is TGTGCCTGGAGGGCAATAAGCCGGGACTTTGGGAATTCACCCCTCCACTTT.